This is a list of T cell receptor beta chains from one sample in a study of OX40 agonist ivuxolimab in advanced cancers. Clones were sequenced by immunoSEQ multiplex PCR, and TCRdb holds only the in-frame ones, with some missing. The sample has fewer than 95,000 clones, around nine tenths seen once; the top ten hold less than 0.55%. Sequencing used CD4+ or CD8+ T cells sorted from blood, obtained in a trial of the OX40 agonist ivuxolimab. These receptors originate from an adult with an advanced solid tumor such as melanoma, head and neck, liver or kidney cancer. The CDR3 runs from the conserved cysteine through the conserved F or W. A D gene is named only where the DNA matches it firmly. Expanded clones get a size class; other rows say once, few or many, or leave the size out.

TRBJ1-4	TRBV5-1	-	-	CASSLDRWSTNEKLFF	TGCGCCAGCAGCTTGGACAGGTGGTCAACTAATGAAAAACTGTTTTTT
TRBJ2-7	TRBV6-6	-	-	CASSYSGGDYEQYF	TGTGCCAGCAGTTACTCTGGAGGGGACTACGAGCAGTACTTC
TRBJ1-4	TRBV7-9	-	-	CASSFIYGNEKLFF	TGTGCCAGCAGCTTTATATATGGAAATGAAAAACTGTTTTTT
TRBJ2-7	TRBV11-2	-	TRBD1	CASSYRQGSLEQYF	TGTGCCAGCAGCTACAGACAGGGGAGTCTCGAGCAGTACTTC
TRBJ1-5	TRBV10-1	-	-	CAGHGGGQPQHF	TGCGCCGGACACGGGGGCGGGCAGCCCCAGCATTTT
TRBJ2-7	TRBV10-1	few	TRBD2	CASSPSGVPYEQYF	TGCGCCAGCAGCCCTAGCGGAGTACCCTACGAGCAGTACTTC
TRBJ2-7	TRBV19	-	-	CAHITGGQYEQYF	TGTGCCCATATCACGGGGGGCCAATACGAGCAGTACTTC
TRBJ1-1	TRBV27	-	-	CASSLGGGKAFF	TGTGCCAGCAGTTTAGGGGGGGGGAAGGCTTTCTTT
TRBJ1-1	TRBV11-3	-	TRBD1	CASSQPYTGDTEAFF	TGTGCCAGCAGCCAACCGTACACAGGGGACACTGAAGCTTTCTTT
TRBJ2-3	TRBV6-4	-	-	CASSRDGGSTDTQYF	TGTGCCAGCAGCCGCGATGGGGGGAGCACAGATACGCAGTATTTT
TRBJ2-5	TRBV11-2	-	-	CASSLGGTHQETQYF	TGTGCCAGCAGCTTAGGCGGGACCCACCAAGAGACCCAGTACTTC
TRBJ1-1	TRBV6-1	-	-	CASSEAGGEAFF	TGTGCCAGCAGTGAAGCGGGGGGCGAAGCTTTCTTT
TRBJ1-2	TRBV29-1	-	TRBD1	CSAGQGLGYGYTF	TGCAGCGCGGGACAGGGGTTAGGCTATGGCTACACCTTC
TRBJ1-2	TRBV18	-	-	CASSPGDTLYGYTF	TGTGCCAGCTCACCAGGGGACACCCTTTATGGCTACACCTTC
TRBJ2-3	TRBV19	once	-	CASSPRGPTDTQYF	TGTGCCAGTAGTCCCCGCGGACCCACAGATACGCAGTATTTT
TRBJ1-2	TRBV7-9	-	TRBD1	CASSPQGPIHGYTF	TGTGCCAGCAGCCCACAGGGGCCGATACATGGCTACACCTTC
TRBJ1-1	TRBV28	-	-	CASSLRQTEAFF	TGTGCCAGCAGCCTCAGACAGACTGAAGCTTTCTTT
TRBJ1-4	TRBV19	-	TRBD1	CATVRDSLFNEKLFF	TGTGCCACTGTCCGGGACAGTCTGTTTAATGAAAAACTGTTTTTT
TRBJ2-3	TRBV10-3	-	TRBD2	CAIRLAGGTDTQYF	TGTGCCATCAGACTAGCGGGAGGCACAGATACGCAGTATTTT
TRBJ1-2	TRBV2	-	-	CASSERGVTYGYTF	TGTGCCAGCAGTGAAAGGGGTGTCACCTATGGCTACACCTTC
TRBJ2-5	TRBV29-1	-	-	CSVLTGTRGETQYF	TGCAGCGTTCTTACAGGGACGAGGGGAGAGACCCAGTACTTC
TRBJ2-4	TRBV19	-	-	CASSIRGWNIQYF	TGTGCCAGTAGTATAAGGGGGTGGAACATTCAGTACTTC
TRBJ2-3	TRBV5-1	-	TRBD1	CASSSRDRGWEDTQYF	TGCGCCAGCAGCTCGAGGGACAGGGGTTGGGAAGATACGCAGTATTTT
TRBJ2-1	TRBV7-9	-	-	CASSLVGDYNEQFF	TGTGCCAGCAGCTTAGTGGGCGACTACAATGAGCAGTTCTTC
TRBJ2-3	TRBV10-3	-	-	CAISVRDADTQYF	TGTGCCATCAGTGTCAGGGACGCAGATACGCAGTATTTT
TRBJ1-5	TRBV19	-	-	CASTEQWRQQPQHF	TGTGCCAGTACCGAGCAGTGGAGACAGCAGCCCCAGCATTTT